The sequence of this T cell receptor beta chain was determined in a study of blood T cell repertoires in COVID-19. Study details: From T cells, B-cell-depleted T cells, or PBMCs came the material, which was cDNA or gDNA.

Germline loops: CDR1 KGHSH, CDR2 LQKENI. The CDR3 sequence is 17 residues long. The ends were cut back, 0 bases at V and 0 bases at J, with 12 bases in the middle. Original data processing: Reference gene primer amplification yielded estimated nucleated cell counts. Assay used: immunoSEQ multiplex PCR; TCRdb lists only in-frame clones, some missing. V and J calls and clone size are given by that table; D and trimming were obtained from the DNA. The sample yields under 150,000 clones, 70% to 85% seen once. The receptor comes from a man aged 70-80 years with active or convalescent COVID-19. Material for sequencing was peripheral blood. The V and J genes are TRBV18 and TRBJ2-1, with a tentative D call TRBD2 (5 bases). This CDR3 is CASSPPASSGSYNEQFF. DNA for the CDR3: TGTGCCAGCTCACCACCGGCTAGCTCGGGCTCCTACAATGAGCAGTTCTTC.